The rows below give T cell receptor beta chains drawn from one sample of a study of vaccination and CD4 T cells after COVID-19. TCRdb ran MiXCR on the PCR reads and lists one entry per CDR3 protein. The sample contains thousands of distinct CDR3 sequences, under 55% of which appear only once. The antigens of these receptors remain unknown. Sequencing was done on a sample of CD4+ T cells from blood, cultured in vitro. Receptors were obtained from a human donor in good health. Both conserved end residues are part of each CDR3. The D gene is left open where the match is weak. The size of a clone is reported for some rows only, either as once, few or many, or as a class for expanded clones.

d_call	j_call	clone_size	v_call	cdr3_aa	cdr3_nt
.	TRBJ1-3	.	TRBV18	CASSPNTNTIYF	TGTGCCAGCTCACCGAATACAAACACCATATATTTT
.	TRBJ2-5	.	TRBV20-1	CSARGGTVLETQYF	TGCAGTGCTAGAGGGGGGACTGTCCTGGAGACCCAGTACTTC
TRBD1	TRBJ1-2	.	TRBV19	CASSRTGREHGYTF	TGTGCCAGTAGTAGGACAGGGAGGGAGCATGGCTACACCTTC
.	TRBJ1-1	few	TRBV7-9	CASSLKDRTFF	TGTGCCAGCAGCTTAAAGGACAGAACTTTCTTT
.	TRBJ1-1	few	TRBV25-1	CASSFGGRNTEAFF	TGTGCCAGCAGTTTCGGGGGTCGGAACACTGAAGCTTTCTTT
TRBD1	TRBJ1-5	.	TRBV12-3/TRBV12-4	CASSWDSFNQPQHF	TGTGCCAGCAGTTGGGACAGCTTCAATCAGCCCCAGCATTTT
.	TRBJ2-3	.	TRBV7-2	CASSSYTDTQYF	TGTGCCAGCAGCAGTTACACAGATACGCAGTATTTT
TRBD1	TRBJ2-2	.	TRBV12-3/TRBV12-4	CASSDRVNTGELFF	TGTGCCAGCAGTGACAGGGTTAACACCGGGGAGCTGTTTTTT
.	TRBJ1-4	few	TRBV20-1	CSAKNEKLFF	TGCAGTGCTAAGAATGAAAAACTGTTTTTT
.	TRBJ2-7	.	TRBV30	CAWTPLDRGRYEQYF	TGTGCCTGGACACCTCTGGACCGAGGCCGTTACGAGCAGTACTTC